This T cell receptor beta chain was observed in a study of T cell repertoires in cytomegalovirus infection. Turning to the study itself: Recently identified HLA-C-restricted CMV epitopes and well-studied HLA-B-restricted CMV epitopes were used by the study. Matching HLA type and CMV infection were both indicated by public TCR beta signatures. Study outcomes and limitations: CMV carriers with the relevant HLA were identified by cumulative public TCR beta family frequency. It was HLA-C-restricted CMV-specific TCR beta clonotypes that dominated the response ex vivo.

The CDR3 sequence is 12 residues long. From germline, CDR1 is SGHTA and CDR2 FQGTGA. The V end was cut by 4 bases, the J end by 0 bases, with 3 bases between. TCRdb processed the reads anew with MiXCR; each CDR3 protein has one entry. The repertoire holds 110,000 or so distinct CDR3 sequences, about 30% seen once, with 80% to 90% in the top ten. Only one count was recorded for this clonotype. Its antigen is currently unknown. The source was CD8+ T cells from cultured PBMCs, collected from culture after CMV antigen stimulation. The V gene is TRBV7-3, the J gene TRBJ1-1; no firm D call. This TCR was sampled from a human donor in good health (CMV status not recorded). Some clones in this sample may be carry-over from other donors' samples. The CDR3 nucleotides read TGTGCCAGCAGCTATCTGAACACTGAAGCTTTCTTT. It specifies CASSYLNTEAFF.